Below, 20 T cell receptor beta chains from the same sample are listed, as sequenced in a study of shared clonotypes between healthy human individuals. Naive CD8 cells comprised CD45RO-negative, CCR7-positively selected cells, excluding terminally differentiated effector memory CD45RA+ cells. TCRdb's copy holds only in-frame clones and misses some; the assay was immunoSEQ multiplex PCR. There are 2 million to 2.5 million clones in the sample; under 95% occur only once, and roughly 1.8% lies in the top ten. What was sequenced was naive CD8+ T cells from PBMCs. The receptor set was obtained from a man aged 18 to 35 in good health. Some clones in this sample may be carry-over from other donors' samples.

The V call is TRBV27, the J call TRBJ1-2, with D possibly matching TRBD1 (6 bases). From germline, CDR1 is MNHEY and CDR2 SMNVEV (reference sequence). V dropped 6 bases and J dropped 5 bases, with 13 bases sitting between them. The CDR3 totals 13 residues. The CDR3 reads CASRGGIVYGYTF. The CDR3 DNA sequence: TGTGCCAGCAGAGGGGGGATTGTGTATGGCTACACCTTC.

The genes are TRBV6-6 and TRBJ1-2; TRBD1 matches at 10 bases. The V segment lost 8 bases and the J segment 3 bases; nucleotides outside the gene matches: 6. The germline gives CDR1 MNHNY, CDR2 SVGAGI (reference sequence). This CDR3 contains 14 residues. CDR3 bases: TGTGCCAGCGCCCGGGACAGGGGCTACTATGGCTACACCTTC. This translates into CASARDRGYYGYTF.

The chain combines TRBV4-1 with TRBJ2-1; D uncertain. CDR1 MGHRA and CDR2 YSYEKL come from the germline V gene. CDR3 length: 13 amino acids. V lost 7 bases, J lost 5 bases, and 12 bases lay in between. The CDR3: CASKALLHNEQFF. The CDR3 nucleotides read TGCGCCAGCAAAGCACTACTCCACAATGAGCAGTTCTTC.

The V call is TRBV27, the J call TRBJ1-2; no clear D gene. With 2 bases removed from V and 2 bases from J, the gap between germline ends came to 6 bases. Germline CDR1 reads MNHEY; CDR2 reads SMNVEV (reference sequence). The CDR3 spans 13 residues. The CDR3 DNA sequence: TGTGCCAGCAGTTTAATAGGAAACTATGGCTACACCTTC. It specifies CASSLIGNYGYTF.

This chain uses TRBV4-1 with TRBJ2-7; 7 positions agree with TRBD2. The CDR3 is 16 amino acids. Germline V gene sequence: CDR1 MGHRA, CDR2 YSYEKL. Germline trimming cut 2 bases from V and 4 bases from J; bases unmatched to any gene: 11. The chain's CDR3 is CASSQRGDGRGYEQYF. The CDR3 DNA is TGCGCCAGCAGCCAACGGGGGGACGGAAGAGGATACGAGCAGTACTTC.

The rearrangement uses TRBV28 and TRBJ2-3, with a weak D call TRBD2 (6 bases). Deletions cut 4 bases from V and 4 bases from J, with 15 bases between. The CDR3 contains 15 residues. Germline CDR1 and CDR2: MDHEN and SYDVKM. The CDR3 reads CASSSRLVSPDTQYF. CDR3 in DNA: TGTGCCAGCAGTTCCCGACTAGTCTCGCCAGATACGCAGTATTTT.

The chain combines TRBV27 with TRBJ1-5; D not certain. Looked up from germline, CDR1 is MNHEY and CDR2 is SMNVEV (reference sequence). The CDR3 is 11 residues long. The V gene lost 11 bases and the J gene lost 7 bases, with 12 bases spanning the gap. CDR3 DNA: TGTGCCGCGGGTGTTGGACAGCCCCAGCATTTT. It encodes CAAGVGQPQHF.

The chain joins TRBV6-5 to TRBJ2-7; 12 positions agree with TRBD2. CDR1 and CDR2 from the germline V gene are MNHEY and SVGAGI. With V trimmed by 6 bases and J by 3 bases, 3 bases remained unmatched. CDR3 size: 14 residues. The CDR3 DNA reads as TGTGCCAGCAGGCAGGGACTAGCGGGCTACGAGCAGTACTTC. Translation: CASRQGLAGYEQYF.

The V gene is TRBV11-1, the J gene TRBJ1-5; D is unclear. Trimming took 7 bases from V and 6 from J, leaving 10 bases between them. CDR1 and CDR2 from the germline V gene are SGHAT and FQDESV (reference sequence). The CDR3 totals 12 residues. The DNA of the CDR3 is TGTGCCAGCACAACCACCTTTCAGCCCCAGCATTTT. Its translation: CASTTTFQPQHF.

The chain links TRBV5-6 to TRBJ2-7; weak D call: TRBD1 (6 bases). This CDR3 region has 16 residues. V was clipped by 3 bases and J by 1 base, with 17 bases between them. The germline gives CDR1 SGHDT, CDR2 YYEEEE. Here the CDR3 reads CASSSFLRGSSYEQYF. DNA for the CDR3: TGTGCCAGCAGCTCATTCCTCAGGGGATCGTCCTACGAGCAGTACTTC.

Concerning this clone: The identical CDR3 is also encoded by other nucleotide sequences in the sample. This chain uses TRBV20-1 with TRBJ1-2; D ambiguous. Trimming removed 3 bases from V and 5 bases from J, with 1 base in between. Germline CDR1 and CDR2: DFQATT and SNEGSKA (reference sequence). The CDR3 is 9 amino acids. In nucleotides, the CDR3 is TGCAGTGCTAGTTATGGCTACACCTTC. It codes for CSASYGYTF.

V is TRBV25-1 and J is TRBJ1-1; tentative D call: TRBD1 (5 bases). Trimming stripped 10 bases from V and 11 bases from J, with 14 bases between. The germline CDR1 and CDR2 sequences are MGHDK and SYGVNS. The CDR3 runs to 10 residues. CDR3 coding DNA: TGTGCCACCTGGGGGGGACGCGCTTTCTTT. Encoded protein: CATWGGRAFF.

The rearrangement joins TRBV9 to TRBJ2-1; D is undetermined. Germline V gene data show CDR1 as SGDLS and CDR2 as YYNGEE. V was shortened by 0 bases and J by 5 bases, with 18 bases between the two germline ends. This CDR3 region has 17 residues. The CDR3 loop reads CASSVGVNKRGHNEQFF. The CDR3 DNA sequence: TGTGCCAGCAGCGTAGGGGTTAATAAACGAGGTCACAATGAGCAGTTCTTC.

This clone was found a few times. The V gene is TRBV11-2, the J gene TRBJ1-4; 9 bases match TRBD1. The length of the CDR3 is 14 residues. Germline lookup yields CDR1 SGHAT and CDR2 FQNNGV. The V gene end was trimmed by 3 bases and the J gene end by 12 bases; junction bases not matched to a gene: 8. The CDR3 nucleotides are TGTGCCAGCAGCTTCCGGGACAGGGTTGGTGAACTGTTTTTT. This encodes CASSFRDRVGELFF.

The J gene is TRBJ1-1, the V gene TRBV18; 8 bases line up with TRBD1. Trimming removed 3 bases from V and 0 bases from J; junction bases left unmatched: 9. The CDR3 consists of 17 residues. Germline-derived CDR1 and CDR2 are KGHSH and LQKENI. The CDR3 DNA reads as TGTGCCAGCTCACCGGCTGGGGACAGGCTTTTGAACACTGAAGCTTTCTTT. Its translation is CASSPAGDRLLNTEAFF. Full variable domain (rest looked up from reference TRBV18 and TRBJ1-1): NAGVMQNPRHLVRRRGQEARLRCSPMKGHSHVYWYRQLPEEGLKFMVYLQKENIIDESGMPKERFSAEFPKEGPSILRIQQVVRGDSAAYFCASSPAGDRLLNTEAFFGQGTRLTVV.

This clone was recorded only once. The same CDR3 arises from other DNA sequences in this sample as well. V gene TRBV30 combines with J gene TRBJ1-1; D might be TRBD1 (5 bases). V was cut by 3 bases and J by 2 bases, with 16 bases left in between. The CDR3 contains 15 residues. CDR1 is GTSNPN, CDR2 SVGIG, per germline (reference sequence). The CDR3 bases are TGTGCCTGGAGGGGACCGGGGCACGAAAACACTGAAGCTTTCTTT. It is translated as CAWRGPGHENTEAFF.

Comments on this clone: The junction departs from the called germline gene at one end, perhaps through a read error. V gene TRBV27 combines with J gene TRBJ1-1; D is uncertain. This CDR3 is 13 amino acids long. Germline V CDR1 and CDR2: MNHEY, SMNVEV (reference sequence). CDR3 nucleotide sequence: TGTGCCAGCAGCTTATGGTTGGACACTGAAGCTTTCTTT. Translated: CASSLWLDTEAFF.

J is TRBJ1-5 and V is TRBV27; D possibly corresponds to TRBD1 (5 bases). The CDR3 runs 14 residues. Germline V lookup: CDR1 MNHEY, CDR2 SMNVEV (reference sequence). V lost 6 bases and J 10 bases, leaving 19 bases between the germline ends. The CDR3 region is CASRGTGWIDPQHF. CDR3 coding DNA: TGTGCCAGCAGAGGGACGGGGTGGATCGATCCCCAGCATTTT.

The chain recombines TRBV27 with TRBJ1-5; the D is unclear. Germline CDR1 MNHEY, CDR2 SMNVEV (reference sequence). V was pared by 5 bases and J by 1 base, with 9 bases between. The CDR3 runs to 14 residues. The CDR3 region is CASSPYGSNQPQHF. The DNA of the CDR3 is TGTGCCAGCAGTCCATACGGAAGCAATCAGCCCCAGCATTTT.

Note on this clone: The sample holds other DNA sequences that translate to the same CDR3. CDR3 sequence (DNA): TGTGCCAGCAGCGGGGGTTTAGAGACCCAGTACTTC. Protein sequence: CASSGGLETQYF. V gene TRBV7-9 combines with J gene TRBJ2-5; D assignment may be TRBD1 or TRBD2 (5 bases each). The CDR3 is made up of 12 amino acids. V was pared by 5 bases and J by 4 bases, with 8 bases between. CDR1 is SEHNR and CDR2 is FQNEAQ in the germline V gene (reference sequence).